Listed here are 10 T cell receptor beta chains from one sample, sequenced in a study of shared clonotypes between healthy human individuals (dated by TCRdb to the early 2020s). CD8 naive samples were obtained by positive selection for CCR7 among CD45RO-negative cells, yielding a CD45RA+CCR7+ population from which TemRA cells were excluded. Library preparation employed the immunoSEQ multiplex PCR assay. Held by TCRdb, this immuneACCESS table contains in-frame sequences only and omits some clones. Under half of the omission traces to an unresolved V gene where checked; the cause of the rest is unknown. The sample table lists roughly 1,800,000 clones, roughly 95% of them with a count of one. 1.2% of the sample comes from the top ten. The sample comprised naive CD8+ T cells sorted from blood. According to the study, the label for this sample's cell subset or site signals: CD45RA+CCR7+. The source is a man younger than 35 in good health.

The genes are TRBV2 and TRBJ2-7, with no clear D. Trimming left V 2 bases short and J 2 bases short, with 10 bases between. This CDR3 comprises 14 residues. Germline values: CDR1 SNHLY, CDR2 FYNNEI. The CDR3 coding sequence is TGTGCCAGCAGTGAATTTGGGGTGGCCTACGAGCAGTACTTC. It encodes CASSEFGVAYEQYF.

This chain links TRBV21-1 with TRBJ1-2. TRBV21-1 counts as a pseudogene. CDR3 length equals 17 residues. The CDR3 loop reads CASSKVRRRLFPYGYTF. CDR3 DNA: TGTGCCAGCAGCAAAGTTAGAAGGCGACTATTTCCTTATGGCTACACCTTC.

This sequence joins TRBV4-1 and TRBJ2-7; D assignment may be TRBD1 or TRBD2 (5 bases each). CDR1 and CDR2 (germline): MGHRA, YSYEKL. The CDR3 consists of 14 residues. The germline V and J ends were trimmed by 4 bases and 7 bases, with 17 bases remaining between them. CDR3 bases: TGCGCCAGCAGCCTGGACCTAGAGGGGTGGGAGCAGTACTTC. This translates into CASSLDLEGWEQYF.

The chain recombines TRBV7-2 with TRBJ2-7; D gene unclear. Germline-derived CDR1 and CDR2 are SGHTA and FQGNSA. The CDR3 runs 12 residues. V dropped 5 bases and J dropped 3 bases, with 8 bases sitting between them. The CDR3 sequence: CASSVDGYEQYF. CDR3 nucleotide sequence: TGTGCCAGCAGCGTGGACGGCTACGAGCAGTACTTC.

The chain carries TRBV27 and TRBJ2-5; 8 bases line up with TRBD2. Trimming cost V 3 bases and J 4 bases; bases outside gene matches: 7. Germline V CDR1 and CDR2: MNHEY, SMNVEV (reference sequence). CDR3 length: 15 residues. The DNA of the CDR3 is TGTGCCAGCAGTTTGGGAGCGGGAGAACGAGAGACCCAGTACTTC. Amino acid sequence: CASSLGAGERETQYF.

The chain links TRBV5-6 to TRBJ1-5; D is ambiguous. Germline V gives CDR1 SGHDT, CDR2 YYEEEE. The CDR3 runs to 13 residues. Between the trimmed V and J ends, which lost 4 bases and 6 bases, there was a span of 11 bases. DNA for the CDR3: TGTGCCAGCAGCGAGGAGGGAACTCAGCCCCAGCATTTT. It codes for CASSEEGTQPQHF.

The V gene is TRBV27, the J gene TRBJ1-2; a weak D match, TRBD1 (6 bases). The V gene lost 6 bases and the J gene lost 5 bases, with 13 bases spanning the gap. Germline V gene lookup returns CDR1 MNHEY and CDR2 SMNVEV (reference sequence). This CDR3 is built from 13 residues. DNA of the CDR3: TGTGCCAGCAGCATCGGGGGCCTGTATGGCTACACCTTC. The encoded protein is CASSIGGLYGYTF.

The V call is TRBV6-1, the J call TRBJ2-1; TRBD1 matches at 7 bases. V lost 0 bases, J lost 10 bases, and 9 bases stayed unmatched. Germline-derived CDR1 and CDR2 are MNHNS and SASEGT. The CDR3 is 15 residues long. CDR3 DNA sequence: TGTGCCAGCAGTGAAGCCCGCTTGACAGGGCGAGAGCAGTTCTTC. This sequence encodes CASSEARLTGREQFF.

This clone has just one count. Other nucleotide sequences in the sample specify the same CDR3. CDR3 residues: CASSYRGGESEQYF. The CDR3 DNA is TGTGCCAGCAGTTACCGGGGGGGGGAGAGCGAGCAGTACTTC. The rearrangement links TRBV6-5 to TRBJ2-7, with 8 bases identical to TRBD2. Germline V gene sequence: CDR1 MNHEY, CDR2 SVGAGI. The CDR3 consists of 14 residues. Unmatched junction bases numbered 6, after V lost 2 bases and J lost 6 bases.

V and J are TRBV25-1 and TRBJ2-7, with D hard to call. Trimming took off 4 bases at V and 2 bases at J, with 9 bases between the two ends. This CDR3 has 13 residues. From germline, CDR1 is MGHDK and CDR2 SYGVNS. This CDR3 reads CASSAYNTYEQYF. The CDR3 nucleotides are TGTGCCAGCAGTGCATACAACACCTACGAGCAGTACTTC.